This T cell receptor beta chain was recovered during a study of T-cell memory formation after mild COVID-19 (dated by TCRdb to the early 2020s). Turning to the overall study: TCR sequence clusters from the two donors were largely donor specific. In two donors, T-cell clones that expanded and contracted after mild COVID-19 were tracked by sequencing TCRalpha and TCRbeta repertoires over time. The cohort comprised two young, previously healthy adult volunteers, one female and one male.

The paper's findings and limits, for the study overall: The study included only a couple of mild cases, and larger cohorts that include severe cases with pre-infection samples were judged to be necessary. Some responding clones were detected in pre-infection memory, suggesting pre-existing cross-reactive memory T cells joined the SARS-CoV-2 response. The second-wave clones that peaked on day 37 were not confirmed to be SARS-CoV-2 specific. From day 15 to 85, contracting clones showed balanced CD4/CD8 phenotypes, whereas a second wave of clones that expanded from day 15 to 37 leaned towards CD4+. Contracting CD4+ clones appeared mostly in the CM and EM memory subsets, whereas CD8+ clones were enriched in EMRA.

Counted from cysteine to phenylalanine, this CDR3 has 13 amino acids. Just the 39-base CDR3 DNA is kept, in frame starting at base 1. The germline V end is reduced by 4 bases and the J end by 10 bases; junction bases left unmatched: 5. Ficoll-Paque density gradient centrifugation was the method used to isolate PBMCs. Of note for this clonotype: Its recognized antigen is unknown. Nothing much larger sits one base from this clone, and base qualities are not available.

The run used an Illumina NovaSeq 6000. Using 5'RACE with constant-segment primers, TCRalpha and TCRbeta cDNA libraries were constructed, with sample barcodes and unique molecular identifiers added in the process. Trizol reagent was used to extract RNA from every sample. Amplification of the libraries took two PCR steps, and the second step added a second sample barcode plus Illumina TruSeq adapters. Libraries were sequenced on an Illumina NovaSeq with 2 x 150 bp paired-end reads. The source study handled its data this way. Demultiplexing of reads and collapsing into UMI-guided consensus sequences were performed with migec v1.2.7. Using mixcr v2.1.11, UMI consensuses were aligned to TRA and TRB V and J templates and then assembled into clonotypes. Clonotypes were classified as expanded or contracted when called significant by both edgeR and NoisET, with noise models trained on biological replicates. For edgeR calls, the thresholds were a false discovery rate-adjusted p below 0.01 and a log2 fold-change of 1. As an exploratory analysis of dynamics, PCA with hierarchical clustering was applied to max-normalized trajectories of the 1000 most abundant clonotypes. The CD4 or CD8 phenotype of responding clones was assigned using the separately sequenced CD4+ and CD8+ repertoires. Using fastp at Q25 and MiXCR, TCRdb reprocessed the public reads and kept productive beta chains. Entries are consolidated by CDR3 protein sequence, retaining the most common genes and DNA. The V and J calls reflect TCRdb's pipeline rather than the authors' work. The sample table records 150,000 or so distinct CDR3 sequences; more than 14% of these occur just once. The ten largest clonotypes hold 12% to 15% of the sample.

Sequenced sample: PBMCs or a T cell subset sorted from them (not recorded which). In this chain, TRBV12-3 or TRBV12-4 is recombined with TRBJ2-1; a stretch of 9 junction bases matches TRBD1. The origin of this receptor is an adult woman who had mild COVID-19 (a few samples of this study predate the infection). The sample titles of this study are shuffled in the database, so cell type and time point are left out; the donor was told from shared clones. The base sequence is TGTGCCAGCAGTTGGGGACAGGGACGAGAGCAGTTCTTC. This encodes CASSWGQGREQFF.